The T cell receptor (beta chain) described here comes from a study of blood T cells in healthy people across ages (dated by TCRdb to the mid-2010s). Looking at the study overall: In model experiments, template switching captured about one uniquely barcoded TCR beta cDNA molecule for every two T cells. Donors were grouped into four age groups: young (average roughly 15 years), middle-aged (approximately 41), aged (around 60) and long-lived (roughly 80). Age-related changes in TCR beta repertoire diversity were measured in the study by deep sequencing normalized with unique cDNA molecular identifiers. The study analyzed two additional independent replicas of 1 million unique cDNA reads from the same blood draw for two donors, one aged 18 to 30 and one aged 80 or older. To avoid experimental bias, donors of different ages were spread randomly across the sequencing lanes. Study-wide findings and limitations: Observed TCR beta diversity per million T cells fell roughly linearly with age, and a significant reduction was already apparent by age roughly 40. Compared with the aged group, more naive CD4+ T cells, fewer expanded clones and increased TCR diversity were shown by the long-lived group, suggesting age selection. Estimates of total diversity from one million sequenced T cells were regarded as lower bounds and underestimates. The CMV infection status of donors was not known, potentially confounding age-related changes in expanded clonotypes. A strong correlation was found between observed TCR beta diversity and the percentage of naive T cells measured by flow cytometry. Since profiling was done on bulk unsorted PBMCs, naive and antigen-experienced compartments could not be conclusively compared.

The roughly 38 donors, aged about 6 to 95 years, were systemically healthy Caucasian individuals from Russia. Each donor gave about 9.2 milliliters of peripheral blood, drawn into EDTA-treated Vacutainer tubes. Ficoll-Paque density-gradient centrifugation was used to isolate PBMCs, with at least 6 million obtained per sample. Total RNA, at least 6 micrograms per sample, was extracted from PBMCs with Trizol reagent. The percentages of naive CD45RAhigh/CD27high T cells were determined by flow cytometry on a PBMC aliquot from every donor. The CDR1 and CDR2 encoded by the germline V gene are SGHTA and FQGNSA. From the cysteine through the phenylalanine, the CDR3 covers 16 amino acids. Only the CDR3 part of the read is kept: 48 bases, read in frame from the first base. Preparation of the library involved 5' RACE. Sequencing used an Illumina HiSeq 2500. A second about 7 to 11 cycle PCR used a sample-barcoded 5' primer and a J-beta primer mix. A unique molecular identifier was introduced onto each TCR beta cDNA molecule by a template-switch 5' adaptor carrying 12 random nucleotides. At least 2.5 million CDR3-containing paired-end reads were obtained from each sample. All of the RNA was converted into first-strand cDNA using the Mint cDNA synthesis kit, with a TRBC-specific oligonucleotide serving as the primer. All cDNA was treated with uracil-DNA glycosylase and then went through a first 18-cycle PCR with the universal primers M1SS and BC2_uni_R. The study's own analysis went as follows. Normalization of each sample was performed by random selection of 1 million high-quality reads, each carrying a distinct molecular identifier. Reads sharing molecular identifiers were discarded rather than binned into consensus sequences. CDR3 identification, clonotype clustering and error correction used MiTCR with a Q25 quality threshold and the strictest error-elimination algorithm. A nonparametric unseen species model using Euler transformation provided a lower-bound estimate of total TCR beta diversity. The raw public reads went through TCRdb reprocessing: fastp at Q25, MiXCR clone calling, in-frame beta chains kept. Entries are consolidated by CDR3 protein sequence, retaining the most common genes and DNA. The V and J calls come from TCRdb's annotation, not from the publication. This sample has 1.4 million to 1.5 million distinct CDR3 sequences in its table, and about 43% of those were observed once. The ten most abundant clones make up 6.5% to 10% of the sample.

With regard to this clonotype: This receptor's antigen is unknown. No qualities accompany the bases; no much larger clone lies one base away.

The rearrangement joined TRBV7-2 to TRBJ2-5; 8 central bases correspond to TRBD2. The J call may be wrong; the DNA end is better matched by TRBJ2-7. This clonotype was obtained from a woman aged 18 to 35 in good health. Sequenced sample: blood. The sequence in DNA is TGTGCCAGCAGCTTAGTGGGACTAGAGGCCTACTACGAGCAGTACTTC. Its amino acids are CASSLVGLEAYYEQYF.